This entry lists 24 T cell receptor beta chains sequenced from one sample in a study of CD8+ T cells in alopecia areata. After isolation, RNA underwent reverse transcription to generate cDNA as the sequencing template. Assay: immunoSEQ multiplex PCR; the TCRdb copy retains only in-frame clones and omits some. Of some 210,000 clones in the sample, around 66% were seen once. Noted treatment: oral pan-JAK inhibitor, 5-10 mg twice daily. The source material was CD4+ T cells sorted from blood, sampled at approximately week 42, from a patient treated with tofacitinib. The receptors were sampled from a human donor with alopecia areata.

The gene calls are TRBV7-2 and TRBJ2-1; TRBD1 might be the D (7 bases). In germline, CDR1 is SGHTA, CDR2 FQGNSA. The CDR3 sequence is 18 residues long. The germline V and J ends were trimmed by 2 bases and 8 bases, with 25 bases remaining between them. CDR3 in DNA: TGTGCCAGCAGCTTATTTGGGACGTGGGACAGTTGGGGGGATGAGCAGTTCTTC. It codes for CASSLFGTWDSWGDEQFF.

The gene calls are TRBV14 and TRBJ2-2; 9 bases map to TRBD2. Germline V CDR1 and CDR2: SGHDN, FVKESK. The V and J ends lost 4 bases and 0 bases, in that order; junction bases with no gene match: 0. This CDR3 comprises 15 residues. The chain's CDR3 is CASSRLAANTGELFF. In DNA, the CDR3 is TGTGCCAGCAGCCGACTAGCGGCGAACACCGGGGAGCTGTTTTTT. Together with reference TRBV14 and TRBJ2-2, the CDR3 gives the full variable domain: EAGVTQFPSHSVIEKGQTVTLRCDPISGHDNLYWYRRVMGKEIKFLLHFVKESKQDESGMPNNRFLAERTGGTYSTLKVQPAELEDSGVYFCASSRLAANTGELFFGEGSRLTVL.

This clone was recorded at least ten times. V gene TRBV7-2 combines with J gene TRBJ2-3, with D unresolved. V dropped 1 base and J dropped 4 bases, with 9 bases sitting between them. The CDR3 spans 14 residues. Germline V gives CDR1 SGHTA, CDR2 FQGNSA. CDR3 protein: CASSLVHGADTQYF. For the CDR3, the DNA is TGTGCCAGCAGCTTAGTCCATGGGGCAGATACGCAGTATTTT.

This clone was counted a few times. The chain is built from TRBV30 and TRBJ2-2; D gene uncertain. This CDR3 spans 16 amino acids. Looked up from germline, CDR1 is GTSNPN and CDR2 is SVGIG (reference sequence). V shed 0 bases and J shed 4 bases, with 15 bases lying between them. CDR3 in DNA: TGTGCCTGGAGTGTACCAATCGCGGTCGCCACCGGGGAGCTGTTTTTT. Amino acids: CAWSVPIAVATGELFF.

For the CDR3, the DNA is TGTGCCAGTAGTTATCAGACGGCGTACACCTTC. It codes for CASSYQTAYTF. The J gene is TRBJ1-2, the V gene TRBV19, with no clear D. The length of the CDR3 is 11 residues. Germline CDR1 and CDR2: LNHDA and SQIVND (reference sequence). Trimming stripped 5 bases from V and 11 bases from J, with 12 bases between.

This clone has a handful of counts. This rearrangement joins TRBV4-3 to TRBJ1-6; 8 bases line up with TRBD1. The J segment lost 2 bases and the V segment lost 5 bases, leaving 8 bases of the junction unmatched. The V gene's germline CDR1 is LGHNA and CDR2 YSLEER. This CDR3 has 17 residues. CDR3 sequence: CASSLVSTGAYNSPLHF. The CDR3 DNA reads as TGCGCCAGCAGCTTAGTCTCGACAGGGGCCTATAATTCACCCCTCCACTTT.

This clone was counted between two and nine times. This chain's CDR3 is CASSPQSIYGYTF. DNA for the CDR3: TGTGCCAGCAGCCCCCAGTCCATATATGGCTACACCTTC. This chain links TRBV7-2 with TRBJ1-2; D is undetermined. The CDR3 sequence is 13 residues long. V was shortened by 5 bases and J by 5 bases, with 12 bases between the two germline ends. Germline V CDR1 and CDR2: SGHTA, FQGNSA.

This clone was seen more than once but under ten times. This chain connects TRBV7-2 to TRBJ2-3; weak D call: TRBD2 (5 bases). Germline V gene data show CDR1 as SGHTA and CDR2 as FQGNSA. Trimming pared 1 base from V and 9 bases from J, leaving 11 bases between. The length of the CDR3 is 13 residues. The DNA for the CDR3 is TGTGCCAGCAGCTTAGAACTAGGAAGGACGCAGTATTTT. Translated, it gives CASSLELGRTQYF.

This clone turned up a few times. This chain joins TRBV4-3 and TRBJ2-5; D is undetermined. Germline V lookup: CDR1 LGHNA, CDR2 YSLEER. CDR3 size: 15 residues. The V gene lost 0 bases and the J gene lost 4 bases, with 12 bases spanning the gap. The chain's CDR3 is CASSQEGKQTETQYF. CDR3 sequence (DNA): TGCGCCAGCAGCCAAGAGGGGAAACAGACAGAGACCCAGTACTTC.

The chain employs TRBV18 and TRBJ2-7; D uncertain. This CDR3 contains 15 residues. The germline V gene encodes CDR1 KGHSH and CDR2 LQKENI. Trimming took 2 bases from V and 2 from J, leaving 13 bases between them. CDR3 in amino acids: CASSPAQEKTYEQYF. For the CDR3, the DNA is TGTGCCAGCTCACCAGCGCAGGAAAAAACCTACGAGCAGTACTTC.

This chain connects TRBV28 to TRBJ1-5; no clear D gene. Germline V gene data show CDR1 as MDHEN and CDR2 as SYDVKM. Trimming took off 5 bases at V and 3 bases at J, with 5 bases between the two ends. The CDR3 has 12 residues. This CDR3 is CASSHHNQPQHF. DNA of the CDR3: TGTGCCAGCAGTCACCACAATCAGCCCCAGCATTTT. Using reference TRBV28 and TRBJ1-5 for the parts outside the CDR3, the full variable domain is DVKVTQSSRYLVKRTGEKVFLECVQDMDHENMFWYRQDPGLGLRLIYFSYDVKMKEKGDIPEGYSVSREKKERFSLILESASTNQTSMYLCASSHHNQPQHFGDGTRLSIL.

The J gene is TRBJ1-1, the V gene TRBV29-1; TRBD1 is a possible D gene (5 bases). Germline CDR1 reads SQVTM; CDR2 reads ANQGSEA. Between the trimmed V and J ends, which lost 6 bases and 1 base, there was a span of 15 bases. The CDR3 has 14 amino acids. CDR3 sequence (DNA): TGCAGCGTATCCGGGACGGTTAAGAACACTGAAGCTTTCTTT. Protein: CSVSGTVKNTEAFF.

As DNA, the CDR3 is TGTGCCAGCAGCCCCCGTGCCCCGGGGGACTATGGCTACACCTTC. The encoded protein is CASSPRAPGDYGYTF. The J gene is TRBJ1-2, the V gene TRBV5-5, with D possibly matching TRBD1 (5 bases). The V and J ends lost 4 bases and 3 bases respectively, with 16 bases between them. The CDR3 runs to 15 residues. In germline, CDR1 is SGHKS, CDR2 YYEKEE (reference sequence).

The rearrangement links TRBV15 to TRBJ2-1; D perhaps matches TRBD2 (6 bases). Deletions cut 0 bases from V and 1 base from J, with 19 bases between. The CDR3 sequence is 19 residues long. Per germline, CDR1 LNHNV and CDR2 YYDKDF (reference sequence). CDR3 coding DNA: TGTGCCACCAGCAGAGATTTGGGGGGTAGTTCGGGTTCCTACAATGAGCAGTTCTTC. Translation gives CATSRDLGGSSGSYNEQFF.

The chain employs TRBV29-1 and TRBJ1-1; 7 bases map to TRBD1. Germline V gene lookup returns CDR1 SQVTM and CDR2 ANQGSEA. This CDR3 has 11 amino acids. With 4 bases clipped from V and 6 bases from J, the junction kept 2 bases outside the gene matches. CDR3 sequence reads: CSVGGQSEAFF. The CDR3 coding sequence is TGCAGCGTTGGGGGACAGTCTGAAGCTTTCTTT.

This clone was seen repeatedly, ten times or more. The chain is built from TRBV15 and TRBJ1-2, with D uncertain. Germline values: CDR1 LNHNV, CDR2 YYDKDF (reference sequence). Trimming took 0 bases from V and 7 from J, leaving 15 bases between them. This CDR3 spans 15 amino acids. In nucleotides, the CDR3 is TGTGCCACCAGCAGAGATAAGGATCCGTGGGGTGGCTACACCTTC. Protein sequence: CATSRDKDPWGGYTF. Looking up the rest from reference TRBV15 and TRBJ1-2 gives the full variable domain: DAMVIQNPRYQVTQFGKPVTLSCSQTLNHNVMYWYQQKSSQAPKLLFHYYDKDFNNEADTPDNFQSRRPNTSFCFLDIRSPGLGDTAMYLCATSRDKDPWGGYTFGSGTRLTVV.

This clone was picked up a small number of times. V and J are TRBV11-2 and TRBJ2-2; TRBD2 aligns across 8 bases. The CDR3 has 15 amino acids. CDR1 and CDR2 from the germline V gene are SGHAT and FQNNGV. V was clipped by 5 bases and J by 4 bases; unmatched bases: 6. The chain's CDR3 is CASSQTRGGTGELFF. The CDR3 bases are TGTGCCAGCAGCCAGACCCGGGGGGGCACCGGGGAGCTGTTTTTT. The complete variable domain, with remaining parts taken from reference TRBV11-2 and TRBJ2-2, reads EAGVAQSPRYKIIEKRQSVAFWCNPISGHATLYWYQQILGQGPKLLIQFQNNGVVDDSQLPKDRFSAERLKGVDSTLKIQPAKLEDSAVYLCASSQTRGGTGELFFGEGSRLTVL.

The chain employs TRBV7-6 and TRBJ2-7; D possibly corresponds to TRBD2 (5 bases). The CDR3 contains 15 residues. V lost 3 bases to trimming and J lost 0 bases, with 12 bases between them. Germline-derived CDR1 and CDR2 are SGHVS and FNYEAQ. As DNA, the CDR3 is TGTGCCAGCAGCTTGGGCCCGGGAAGCTCCTACGAGCAGTACTTC. Amino acids: CASSLGPGSSYEQYF.

The rearrangement joins TRBV4-3 to TRBJ2-3, with 8 nucleotides matching TRBD2. The germline V gene has CDR1 LGHNA and CDR2 YSLEER. The trim removed 1 base at V and 0 bases at J, leaving 9 bases unmatched. CDR3 length: 18 residues. CDR3 residues: CASSQGGAGAVSTDTQYF. The DNA of the CDR3 is TGCGCCAGCAGCCAAGGGGGAGCGGGGGCGGTGAGCACAGATACGCAGTATTTT.

The chain uses TRBV19 and TRBJ1-6; D gene ambiguous. The CDR3 covers 14 residues. The germline V gene encodes CDR1 LNHDA and CDR2 SQIVND (reference sequence). Trimming stripped 6 bases from V and 8 bases from J, with 14 bases between. The CDR3 sequence is CASRLYTVDSPLHF. The DNA for the CDR3 is TGTGCCAGTAGGCTGTATACGGTGGATTCACCCCTCCACTTT.

The J gene is TRBJ1-2, the V gene TRBV29-1, with 7 bases aligning to TRBD1. The V gene end was trimmed by 7 bases and the J gene end by 8 bases; junction bases not matched to a gene: 13. Per germline, CDR1 SQVTM and CDR2 ANQGSEA. The CDR3 totals 13 residues. CDR3 sequence: CSAAGDRSLGYTF. CDR3 coding DNA: TGCAGCGCAGCCGGGGACAGATCATTGGGCTACACCTTC.

V gene TRBV29-1 combines with J gene TRBJ2-7, with 7 bases matching TRBD2. With 6 bases clipped from V and 0 bases from J, the junction kept 5 bases outside the gene matches. Germline V CDR1 and CDR2: SQVTM, ANQGSEA. This CDR3 has 13 residues. DNA for the CDR3: TGCAGCGTAAAGCGGGGAATCTCCTACGAGCAGTACTTC. Its protein is CSVKRGISYEQYF.

As regards this clone: This CDR3 is also generated by other DNA sequences in the sample. The chain couples TRBV29-1 to TRBJ2-3, with D tentatively TRBD1 (6 bases). CDR3 length: 12 amino acids. The germline V gene encodes CDR1 SQVTM and CDR2 ANQGSEA. Trimming shortened V by 6 bases and J by 6 bases, and 13 bases separated the two germline ends. CDR3 nucleotide sequence: TGCAGCGTCCGAGGGGGTGGTGATACGCAGTATTTT. Translation gives CSVRGGGDTQYF.

This chain connects TRBV5-1 to TRBJ2-3, with D tentatively TRBD1 (5 bases). The CDR3 is 15 residues long. Germline V gives CDR1 SGHRS, CDR2 YFSETQ. Trimming pared 1 base from V and 4 bases from J, leaving 13 bases between. The CDR3 region has the DNA TGCGCCAGCAGCTTGCGGAACCTAGGGGCAGATACGCAGTATTTT. Amino acid sequence: CASSLRNLGADTQYF.